This is a list of T cell receptor beta chains from one sample in a study of cytomegalovirus exposure and HLA in healthy donors. The repertoire was sequenced with immunoSEQ multiplex PCR; TCRdb's copy has only in-frame clones and lacks some. The sample consists of approximately 250,000 clones, around 83% of them appearing once. The sequenced sample consisted of PBMCs. These receptors were collected from a girl aged 2-15 years in good health and CMV-seronegative. The conserved cysteine and the conserved F or W are not part of the CDR3 here. The D gene is left open where the match is weak. Where a row states a size, it is once, few, many or the class of an expanded clone; other rows omit it.

D gene: -; J gene: TRBJ1-1; V gene: TRBV10-1; CDR3 length: 12; clone size: few; CDR3 protein: ASSEFYTGTEAF
D gene: -; J gene: TRBJ2-7; V gene: TRBV27; CDR3 length: 11; clone size: -; CDR3 protein: ASSGTPAYEQY
D gene: TRBD2; J gene: TRBJ2-7; V gene: TRBV11-2; CDR3 length: 12; clone size: -; CDR3 protein: ASSETSGTYEQY
D gene: TRBD1; J gene: TRBJ1-5; V gene: TRBV7-2; CDR3 length: 12; clone size: -; CDR3 protein: ASRPGGSNQPQH
D gene: -; J gene: TRBJ2-3; V gene: TRBV7-9; CDR3 length: 13; clone size: -; CDR3 protein: ASSPERVSTDTQY
D gene: -; J gene: TRBJ1-6; V gene: TRBV7-9; CDR3 length: 11; clone size: -; CDR3 protein: ASHGVENSPLH
D gene: TRBD2; J gene: TRBJ2-5; V gene: TRBV19; CDR3 length: 12; clone size: -; CDR3 protein: ASSRTSGRETQY
D gene: TRBD1; J gene: TRBJ2-1; V gene: TRBV10-3; CDR3 length: 10; clone size: -; CDR3 protein: AISELRGEQF
D gene: -; J gene: TRBJ2-5; V gene: TRBV20-1; CDR3 length: 9; clone size: -; CDR3 protein: SARDLWTQY
D gene: -; J gene: TRBJ1-2; V gene: TRBV13; CDR3 length: 11; clone size: -; CDR3 protein: ASIPKTRFGYT
D gene: -; J gene: TRBJ1-5; V gene: TRBV7-6; CDR3 length: 11; clone size: -; CDR3 protein: ASSLKGDQPQH
D gene: TRBD1; J gene: TRBJ1-1; V gene: TRBV5-1; CDR3 length: 12; clone size: -; CDR3 protein: ASSKDRGTTEAF
D gene: -; J gene: TRBJ1-1; V gene: TRBV5-1; CDR3 length: 12; clone size: -; CDR3 protein: ASSPPGENTEAF
D gene: TRBD1; J gene: TRBJ1-2; V gene: TRBV6-1; CDR3 length: 12; clone size: -; CDR3 protein: ASSPQGADYGYT
D gene: TRBD2; J gene: TRBJ2-7; V gene: TRBV5-1; CDR3 length: 11; clone size: -; CDR3 protein: ASSPGRVYEQY
D gene: -; J gene: TRBJ2-4; V gene: TRBV5-5; CDR3 length: 13; clone size: -; CDR3 protein: ASSSALTDRNIQY
D gene: -; J gene: TRBJ2-7; V gene: TRBV5-4; CDR3 length: 13; clone size: -; CDR3 protein: ASSLDTGLSYEQY
D gene: TRBD2; J gene: TRBJ2-1; V gene: TRBV5-1; CDR3 length: 16; clone size: -; CDR3 protein: ASSQTSGRALKSDEQF
D gene: TRBD2; J gene: TRBJ2-3; V gene: TRBV5-1; CDR3 length: 13; clone size: -; CDR3 protein: ASSLERGDTDTQY
D gene: TRBD1; J gene: TRBJ2-7; V gene: TRBV5-1; CDR3 length: 13; clone size: -; CDR3 protein: ASSSRDRQPYEQY
D gene: -; J gene: TRBJ1-1; V gene: TRBV7-3; CDR3 length: 13; clone size: -; CDR3 protein: ASSKQGGLNTEAF
D gene: TRBD1; J gene: TRBJ1-1; V gene: TRBV7-9; CDR3 length: 14; clone size: -; CDR3 protein: ASSLPGQGMNTEAF
D gene: TRBD2; J gene: TRBJ2-1; V gene: TRBV6-9; CDR3 length: 11; clone size: -; CDR3 protein: ARSGGPNNEQF
D gene: TRBD2; J gene: TRBJ2-7; V gene: TRBV4-2; CDR3 length: 13; clone size: few; CDR3 protein: ASSQGAGVGYEQY
D gene: -; J gene: TRBJ2-6; V gene: TRBV30; CDR3 length: 12; clone size: -; CDR3 protein: AWSRGSGANVLT
D gene: -; J gene: TRBJ1-2; V gene: TRBV5-1; CDR3 length: 12; clone size: -; CDR3 protein: ASSRPTDSYGYT
D gene: -; J gene: TRBJ2-3; V gene: TRBV6-5; CDR3 length: 11; clone size: -; CDR3 protein: ASIGRATDTQY
D gene: -; J gene: TRBJ1-1; V gene: TRBV6-4; CDR3 length: 11; clone size: -; CDR3 protein: ASSQRERGEAF
D gene: TRBD2; J gene: TRBJ2-5; V gene: TRBV6-5; CDR3 length: 11; clone size: -; CDR3 protein: ASSTGGRPTQY
D gene: TRBD2; J gene: TRBJ2-4; V gene: TRBV5-4; CDR3 length: 14; clone size: few; CDR3 protein: ASSLEASGAKNIQY
D gene: TRBD2; J gene: TRBJ2-2; V gene: TRBV27; CDR3 length: 17; clone size: -; CDR3 protein: ASRKDRGLAGGRTGELF
D gene: -; J gene: TRBJ1-6; V gene: TRBV19; CDR3 length: 13; clone size: -; CDR3 protein: ATSRARPNNSPLH
D gene: TRBD1; J gene: TRBJ2-7; V gene: TRBV7-9; CDR3 length: 15; clone size: -; CDR3 protein: SSSLARGRGRLYEQY
D gene: TRBD2; J gene: TRBJ2-1; V gene: TRBV9; CDR3 length: 16; clone size: -; CDR3 protein: ASSVYSGGSGGYNEQF
D gene: TRBD2; J gene: TRBJ2-5; V gene: TRBV2; CDR3 length: 14; clone size: -; CDR3 protein: ASSALAGVRRETQY
D gene: TRBD1; J gene: TRBJ1-1; V gene: TRBV7-8; CDR3 length: 16; clone size: -; CDR3 protein: ASSLHKKRQGADTEAF
D gene: TRBD1; J gene: TRBJ1-1; V gene: TRBV6-1; CDR3 length: 12; clone size: -; CDR3 protein: ASSGEGGETEAF
D gene: TRBD1; J gene: TRBJ1-2; V gene: TRBV29-1; CDR3 length: 12; clone size: -; CDR3 protein: SVDLTGTNYGYT
D gene: -; J gene: TRBJ2-2; V gene: TRBV28; CDR3 length: 12; clone size: -; CDR3 protein: ASSKGGNTGELF
D gene: TRBD1; J gene: TRBJ1-5; V gene: TRBV5-6; CDR3 length: 14; clone size: -; CDR3 protein: ASSRQTGESNQPQH
D gene: TRBD1; J gene: TRBJ2-1; V gene: TRBV6-1; CDR3 length: 13; clone size: -; CDR3 protein: ASTSGTGAYNEQF
D gene: -; J gene: TRBJ1-2; V gene: TRBV11-2; CDR3 length: 11; clone size: -; CDR3 protein: ASSARQSYGYT